These 24 T cell receptor beta chains were sequenced from one sample in a study of cytomegalovirus exposure and HLA in healthy donors. Amplification used 60 Vbeta primers and 13 Jbeta primers. This table comes from immunoSEQ multiplex PCR, and its TCRdb copy is limited to in-frame clones, with some not included. This repertoire includes around 140,000 clones. The specimen was PBMCs. These TCRs come from a male donor in good health and CMV-seronegative.

This chain uses TRBV6-5 with TRBJ1-6; perhaps TRBD1 as D (5 bases). V dropped 4 bases and J dropped 11 bases, with 15 bases sitting between them. This CDR3 region has 14 residues. Germline V gene data show CDR1 as MNHEY and CDR2 as SVGAGI. The CDR3 protein is CASSLPGGNPPLHF. The CDR3, as DNA: TGTGCCAGCAGTTTGCCGGGGGGAAATCCACCCCTCCACTTT.

V usage is TRBV12-5 and J usage is TRBJ2-2; D is unclear. Germline CDR1 is LGHNT and CDR2 is FRNRAP. The CDR3 covers 14 residues. V lost 3 bases and J lost 5, with 10 bases in between. The CDR3, as DNA: TGTGCTAGTGGTTTCCAGGTTGGGACCGGGGAGCTGTTTTTT. The encoded protein is CASGFQVGTGELFF.

The chain uses TRBV11-3 and TRBJ2-5; tentatively, D is TRBD1 (5 bases). The CDR3 totals 15 residues. Trimming took 2 bases from V and 4 from J, leaving 14 bases between them. Germline lookup yields CDR1 SGHNT and CDR2 YENEEA. CDR3 nucleotides: TGTGCCAGCAGCTTAAGAGCAGGGATAACAGAGACCCAGTACTTC. This gives the protein CASSLRAGITETQYF. Complete variable domain (other parts from reference TRBV11-3 and TRBJ2-5): EAGVVQSPRYKIIEKKQPVAFWCNPISGHNTLYWYLQNLGQGPELLIRYENEEAVDDSQLPKDRFSAERLKGVDSTLKIQPAELGDSAVYLCASSLRAGITETQYFGPGTRLLVL.

The genes are TRBV10-3 and TRBJ1-4; 7 nucleotides line up with TRBD1. The CDR3 has 14 amino acids. In germline, CDR1 is ENHRY, CDR2 SYGVKD. Unmatched junction bases numbered 4, after V lost 5 bases and J lost 4 bases. The CDR3, as DNA: TGTGCCATCAGTCCGGGACAGAATAATGAAAAACTGTTTTTT. This codes for CAISPGQNNEKLFF.

CDR3 protein: CASRTGEQYF. Written as DNA, the CDR3 is TGTGCCAGCAGAACCGGCGAGCAGTACTTC. The J gene is TRBJ2-7, the V gene TRBV7-9; no firm D call. Germline values: CDR1 SEHNR, CDR2 FQNEAQ (reference sequence). V shed 6 bases and J shed 6 bases, with 6 bases lying between them. This CDR3 is 10 amino acids long.

With respect to this clone: A read error may account for a junction end that differs from germline. The chain joins TRBV29-1 to TRBJ2-2; 8 bases match TRBD1. CDR1 and CDR2 from the germline V gene are SQVTM and ANQGSEA. The CDR3 covers 12 residues. This CDR3 reads CSVGTGTEELFF. The DNA of the CDR3 is TGCAGCGTTGGGACAGGGACCGAGGAGCTGTTTTTT.

J is TRBJ2-1 and V is TRBV7-9; TRBD1 agrees at 9 bases. V dropped 7 bases and J dropped 7; count of bases not matched to a gene: 8. The CDR3 consists of 14 residues. CDR1 is SEHNR, CDR2 FQNEAQ, per germline (reference sequence). CDR3: CASIPGTGWNEQFF. In nucleotides, the CDR3 is TGTGCCAGCATCCCCGGGACAGGGTGGAATGAGCAGTTCTTC.

This chain uses TRBV2 with TRBJ1-1; D gene unclear. With 3 bases removed from V and 7 bases from J, the gap between germline ends came to 15 bases. CDR1 is SNHLY, CDR2 FYNNEI, per germline. The CDR3 runs to 14 residues. CDR3 amino acids: CASSDTMGGGEAFF. In DNA form, the CDR3 reads TGTGCCAGCAGTGATACCATGGGTGGCGGTGAAGCTTTCTTT.

The J gene is TRBJ2-3, the V gene TRBV28, with TRBD2 matching 14 bases. Per germline, CDR1 MDHEN and CDR2 SYDVKM. CDR3 length: 16 amino acids. Trimming at V came to 5 bases and at J to 1 base, leaving 2 bases not matched to a gene. The CDR3: CASSLGLAGGTDTQYF. In DNA form, the CDR3 reads TGTGCCAGCAGTCTGGGACTAGCGGGGGGCACAGATACGCAGTATTTT.

This chain joins TRBV5-1 and TRBJ2-1; 7 nucleotides agree with TRBD2. The CDR3 has 15 residues. The germline gives CDR1 SGHRS, CDR2 YFSETQ. Unmatched junction bases numbered 6, after V lost 0 bases and J lost 6 bases. The CDR3 loop is CASSLGTRVVNEQFF. The CDR3 nucleotides read TGCGCCAGCAGCTTGGGGACTAGAGTAGTCAATGAGCAGTTCTTC.

The J gene is TRBJ2-2, the V gene TRBV29-1; maybe TRBD2 (7 bases). The CDR3 runs to 13 residues. Per the germline V gene, CDR1 is SQVTM and CDR2 is ANQGSEA. Trimming pared 7 bases from V and 5 bases from J, leaving 14 bases between. Here the CDR3 reads CSGGGLGTGELFF. For the CDR3, the DNA is TGCAGCGGGGGGGGCCTTGGGACCGGGGAGCTGTTTTTT.

For the CDR3, the DNA is TGCAGCGTTGATCGAAGCGGGGACTGGGGCTATGGCTACACCTTC. Translated, it gives CSVDRSGDWGYGYTF. The chain carries TRBV29-1 and TRBJ1-2, with D possibly TRBD1 on 5 matching bases. The CDR3 consists of 15 residues. CDR1 SQVTM and CDR2 ANQGSEA come from the germline V gene. V gave up 3 bases and J gave up 4 bases, with 18 bases separating them.

The V and J genes are TRBV5-6 and TRBJ1-2; the D gene is possibly TRBD1 (5 bases). CDR3 length equals 11 residues. Trimming removed 3 bases at V and 7 bases at J, with 7 bases between. Germline V gene data show CDR1 as SGHDT and CDR2 as YYEEEE. DNA of the CDR3: TGTGCCAGCAGCTCAGGGTTTGGCTACACCTTC. Translating gives CASSSGFGYTF.

The rearrangement joins TRBV5-6 to TRBJ1-2; D uncertain. The germline gives CDR1 SGHDT, CDR2 YYEEEE. CDR3 size: 13 residues. Between the trimmed V and J ends, which lost 4 bases and 6 bases, there was a span of 13 bases. The CDR3 is CASSLIRTHGYTF. CDR3 sequence (DNA): TGTGCCAGCAGCCTAATACGGACTCATGGCTACACCTTC.

The chain joins TRBV27 to TRBJ2-7, with D tentatively TRBD2 (6 bases). The CDR3 sequence is 12 residues long. V lost 3 bases and J 5 bases, leaving 8 bases between the germline ends. Germline lookup yields CDR1 MNHEY and CDR2 SMNVEV (reference sequence). The CDR3 sequence: CASSFSGDEQYF. CDR3 DNA sequence: TGTGCCAGCAGTTTCTCGGGGGACGAGCAGTACTTC.

The J gene is TRBJ2-3, the V gene TRBV29-1, with TRBD1 matching over 7 bases. The CDR3 spans 13 residues. The germline V gene has CDR1 SQVTM and CDR2 ANQGSEA. V was pared by 6 bases and J by 4 bases, with 7 bases of the junction left unmatched. The chain's CDR3 is CSVRQGRADTQYF. The DNA for the CDR3 is TGCAGCGTGCGACAGGGTCGCGCAGATACGCAGTATTTT.

The V and J genes are TRBV19 and TRBJ2-7; TRBD1 matches 7 bases. V shed 5 bases, J shed 2 bases, and the junction held 6 bases outside the gene matches. This CDR3 contains 14 residues. The germline CDR1 and CDR2 sequences are LNHDA and SQIVND (reference sequence). The CDR3 sequence is CASSADRVTYEQYF. The CDR3 coding sequence is TGTGCCAGTAGTGCAGACAGGGTGACCTACGAGCAGTACTTC.

The V and J genes are TRBV25-1 and TRBJ2-7; possibly TRBD1 for D (5 bases). CDR1 and CDR2 from the germline V gene are MGHDK and SYGVNS. The V end was cut by 1 base, the J end by 3 bases, with 7 bases between. The CDR3 has 13 amino acids. Here the CDR3 reads CASSESGFYEQYF. For the CDR3, the DNA is TGTGCCAGCAGTGAATCAGGGTTCTACGAGCAGTACTTC.

V and J are TRBV25-1 and TRBJ2-7, with D tentatively TRBD1 (5 bases). The CDR3 spans 11 residues. Germline CDR1 and CDR2: MGHDK and SYGVNS. The V end lost 3 bases, the J end lost 6 bases, and 6 bases lay between the germline ends. The CDR3 DNA sequence: TGTGCCAGCAGTGACAGGGTCGAGCAGTACTTC. Amino acid sequence: CASSDRVEQYF.

The chain has TRBV11-2 and TRBJ1-2; 9 bases line up with TRBD1. Losses at the gene ends were 4 bases for V and 4 bases for J; bases not matched to a gene: 7. Per the germline V gene, CDR1 is SGHAT and CDR2 is FQNNGV. The length of the CDR3 is 15 residues. For the CDR3, the DNA is TGTGCCAGCAGCTACTCCGGGACAGGGTCCTATGGCTACACCTTC. Translation: CASSYSGTGSYGYTF.

The CDR3 DNA reads as TGCGCCAGCAGCCCCCTCCCGTCCTCCTATAATTCACCCCTCCACTTT. Translating it yields CASSPLPSSYNSPLHF. V usage is TRBV4-3 and J usage is TRBJ1-6; D is unresolved. V lost 4 bases and J lost 0, with 10 bases in between. The CDR3 totals 16 residues. Germline V gives CDR1 LGHNA, CDR2 YSLEER.

This chain connects TRBV29-1 to TRBJ2-1, with a weak D call TRBD1 (5 bases). The CDR3 runs 11 residues. The germline V gene has CDR1 SQVTM and CDR2 ANQGSEA. Trimming cost V 8 bases and J 6 bases, with 11 bases left between them. The CDR3 bases are TGCAGCATCACAGGACGCAATGAGCAGTTCTTC. Its translation is CSITGRNEQFF.

The rearrangement joins TRBV28 to TRBJ2-1; 9 bases fit TRBD2. The CDR3 length is 16 residues. Trimming took 2 bases from V and 3 from J; bases not matched to a gene: 5. Per germline, CDR1 MDHEN and CDR2 SYDVKM. The CDR3 bases are TGTGCCAGCAGTTTAGGGGCAGCGGGGGGCTACAATGAGCAGTTCTTC. Protein sequence: CASSLGAAGGYNEQFF.

The rearrangement uses TRBV27 and TRBJ1-2, with D possibly TRBD1 on 6 matching bases. CDR1 and CDR2 from the germline V gene are MNHEY and SMNVEV (reference sequence). V was cut by 3 bases and J by 3 bases, with 17 bases left in between. This CDR3 spans 16 amino acids. Here the CDR3 reads CASSFLPRGADYGYTF. The CDR3 DNA reads as TGTGCCAGCAGTTTCCTCCCTCGGGGGGCGGACTATGGCTACACCTTC.